What follows is one TCR beta chain and its context. The data stem from a study of blood T cell repertoires in COVID-19. Study in general: The United States, Italy and Spain were the sources of the acute and convalescent COVID-19 samples. From T cells, B-cell-depleted T cells, or PBMCs came the material, which was cDNA or gDNA.

Methods used by the authors: From reference gene primer amplification, estimates of nucleated cell counts were derived. The protocol was immunoSEQ multiplex PCR, while the TCRdb copy is restricted to in-frame clones and leaves out a portion. Clone size and the V and J calls come from that table; the DNA yielded D and trimming. The repertoire has fewer than 200,000 clones, over 75% of them found once; the top ten carry around 1.2%. The sequence was obtained from a man in his 60s who had recovered from COVID-19. The sample consisted of peripheral blood.

The CDR3 is CAWSLLTEVSEQYF. DNA of the CDR3: TGTGCCTGGAGTCTACTGACAGAAGTGAGCGAGCAGTACTTC. The J gene is TRBJ2-7, the V gene TRBV30, with a weak D call TRBD1 (5 bases). The CDR3 spans 14 residues. Trimming cost V 2 bases and J 6 bases, with 17 bases left between them. CDR1 and CDR2 (germline): GTSNPN, SVGIG (reference sequence).